A single sample gave rise to the 3 T cell receptor beta chains below, sequenced in a study of blood T cells in healthy people across ages. Then a second PCR, running about 6 to 12 cycles, was carried out with a sample-barcoded 5' primer and a J-beta primer mix. From the 5' RACE reads, TCRdb called clonotypes with MiXCR, one entry per CDR3 protein. The sample records about 930,000 distinct CDR3 sequences, about 28% being singletons. These records were also assigned to another study, of T cells of mothers and their children.

What was sequenced was blood. Receptor source: a woman aged 40 to 50 in good health.

A few counts support this clonotype. The chain has TRBV28 and TRBJ1-5, with 9 bases that match TRBD1. Germline V gives CDR1 MDHEN, CDR2 SYDVKM. Trimming removed 5 bases from V and 0 bases from J; junction bases left unmatched: 23. The CDR3 length is 22 residues. As DNA, the CDR3 is TGTGCCAGCAGTGTGAAACTCTCGGGGGACAGGGAACTAATGTTTAGCAATCAGCCCCAGCATTTT. It codes for CASSVKLSGDRELMFSNQPQHF.

This clonotype was seen more than once but under ten times. The chain employs TRBV20-1 and TRBJ2-7; TRBD1 aligns across 8 bases. V lost 3 bases and J lost 0; bases outside the gene matches: 7. The length of the CDR3 is 15 residues. Germline V gives CDR1 DFQATT, CDR2 SNEGSKA (reference sequence). In nucleotides, the CDR3 is TGCAGTGCTAGGGGGCCCGGGACAGGCTCCTACGAGCAGTACTTC. Protein product: CSARGPGTGSYEQYF.

This clonotype was seen only a few times. V gene TRBV20-1 combines with J gene TRBJ1-2, with D perhaps matching TRBD1 (6 bases). With 1 base removed from V and 1 base from J, the gap between germline ends came to 19 bases. CDR1 is DFQATT, CDR2 SNEGSKA, per germline (reference sequence). The CDR3 has 17 residues. CDR3 residues: CSARGRGRQGINYGYTF. CDR3 coding DNA: TGCAGTGCTAGAGGGCGTGGGAGGCAGGGGATTAACTATGGCTACACCTTC.